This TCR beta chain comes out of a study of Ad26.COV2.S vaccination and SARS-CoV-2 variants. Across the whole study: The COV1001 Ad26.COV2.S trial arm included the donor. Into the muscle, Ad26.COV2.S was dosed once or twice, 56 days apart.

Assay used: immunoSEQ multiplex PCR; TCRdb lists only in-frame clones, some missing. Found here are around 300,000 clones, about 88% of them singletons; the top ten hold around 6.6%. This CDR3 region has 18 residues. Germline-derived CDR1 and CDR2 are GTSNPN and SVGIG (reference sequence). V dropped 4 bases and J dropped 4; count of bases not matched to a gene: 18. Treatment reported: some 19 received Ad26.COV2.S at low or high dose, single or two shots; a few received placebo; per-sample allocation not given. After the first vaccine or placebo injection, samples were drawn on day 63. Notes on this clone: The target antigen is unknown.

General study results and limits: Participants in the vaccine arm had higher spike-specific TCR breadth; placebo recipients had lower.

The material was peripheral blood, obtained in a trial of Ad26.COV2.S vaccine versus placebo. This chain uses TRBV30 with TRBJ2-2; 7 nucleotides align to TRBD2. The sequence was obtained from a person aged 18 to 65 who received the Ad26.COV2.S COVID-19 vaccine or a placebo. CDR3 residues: CAWTFWVGGPTPTGELFF. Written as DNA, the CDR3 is TGTGCCTGGACCTTTTGGGTGGGAGGGCCCACCCCCACCGGGGAGCTGTTTTTT.